This TCR beta chain was identified during a study of T cell responses to AZD1222 COVID-19 vaccine. Points on this clone: Its target is unknown.

The table came from immunoSEQ multiplex PCR; TCRdb's copy has only in-frame clones and leaves some out. The sample consists of about 170,000 clones, 80% to 90% of them appearing once. The CDR3 length is 14 residues. After removal of 7 bases from V and 7 bases from J, the junction contained 9 bases not matched to a gene. Germline V gives CDR1 MNHEY, CDR2 SMNVEV (reference sequence). General study results and limits: Reportedly, nearly half the spike-specific TCRs target unmutated variant regions.

The TCR was taken from an adult in good health. This specimen was peripheral blood, taken on day 0 of AZD1222 vaccination. The chain carries TRBV27 and TRBJ1-2; TRBD1 matches at 10 bases. The CDR3 nucleotides read TGTGCCAGCACTAAGACAGGGGGCGACTTTGGCTACACCTTC. This gives the protein CASTKTGGDFGYTF.